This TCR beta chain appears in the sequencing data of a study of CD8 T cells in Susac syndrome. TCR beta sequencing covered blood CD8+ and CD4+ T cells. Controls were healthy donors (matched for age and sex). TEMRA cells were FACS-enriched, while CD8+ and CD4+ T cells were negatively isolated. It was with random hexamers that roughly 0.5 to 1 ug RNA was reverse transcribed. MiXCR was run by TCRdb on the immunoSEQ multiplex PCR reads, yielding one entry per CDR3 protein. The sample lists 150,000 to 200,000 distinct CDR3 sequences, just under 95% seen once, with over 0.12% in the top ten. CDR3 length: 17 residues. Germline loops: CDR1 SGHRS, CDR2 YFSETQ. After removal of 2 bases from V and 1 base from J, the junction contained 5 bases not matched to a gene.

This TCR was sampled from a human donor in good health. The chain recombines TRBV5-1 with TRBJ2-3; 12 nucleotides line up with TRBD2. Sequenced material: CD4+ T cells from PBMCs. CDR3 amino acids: CASSLTSGGPGTDTQYF. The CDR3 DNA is TGCGCCAGCAGCTTAACTAGCGGGGGGCCCGGCACAGATACGCAGTATTTT.